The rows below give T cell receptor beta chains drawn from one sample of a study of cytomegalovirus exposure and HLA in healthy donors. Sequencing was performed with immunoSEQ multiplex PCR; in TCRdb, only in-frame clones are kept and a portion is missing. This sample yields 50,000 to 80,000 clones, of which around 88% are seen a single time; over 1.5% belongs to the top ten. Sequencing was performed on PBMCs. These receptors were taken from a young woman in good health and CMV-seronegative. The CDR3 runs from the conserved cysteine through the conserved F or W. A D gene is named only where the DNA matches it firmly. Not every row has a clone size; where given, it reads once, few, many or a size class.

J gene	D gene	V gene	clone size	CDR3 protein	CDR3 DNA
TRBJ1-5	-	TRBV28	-	CASSPGVRGNQPQHF	TGTGCCAGCAGCCCAGGGGTTAGGGGCAATCAGCCCCAGCATTTT
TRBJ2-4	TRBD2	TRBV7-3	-	CASSLSPGLLENIQYF	TGTGCCAGCAGCTTATCCCCGGGACTACTTGAAAACATTCAGTACTTC
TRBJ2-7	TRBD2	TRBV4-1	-	CASSPRTSSYEQYF	TGCGCCAGCAGCCCCCGGACTAGCTCCTACGAGCAGTACTTC
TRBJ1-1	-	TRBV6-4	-	CATSQQAHTEAFF	TGTGCCACCTCCCAGCAGGCCCACACTGAAGCTTTCTTT
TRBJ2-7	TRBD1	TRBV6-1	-	CASMPGQSLLYEQYF	TGTGCCAGCATGCCGGGACAGAGCCTATTATACGAGCAGTACTTC
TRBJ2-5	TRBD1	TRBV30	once	CAWEKQGLETQYF	TGTGCCTGGGAAAAACAGGGGCTAGAGACCCAGTACTTC
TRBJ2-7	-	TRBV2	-	CASSDLTGELREQYF	TGTGCCAGCAGTGATCTTACCGGGGAGTTACGCGAGCAGTACTTC
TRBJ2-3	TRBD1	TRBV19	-	CASSAFLQGARTDTQYF	TGTGCCAGTAGTGCGTTCCTTCAGGGGGCGCGAACAGATACGCAGTATTTT
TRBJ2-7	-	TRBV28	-	CASSLLGVKQYF	TGTGCCAGCAGTTTACTCGGGGTCAAGCAGTACTTC
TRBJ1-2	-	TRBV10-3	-	CAISDRQDYGYTF	TGTGCCATCAGTGACCGACAGGACTATGGCTACACCTTC
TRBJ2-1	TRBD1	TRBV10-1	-	CASSNRDRGHNEQFF	TGCGCCAGCAGTAACCGGGACAGGGGGCACAATGAGCAGTTCTTC
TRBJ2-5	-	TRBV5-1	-	CASSLAAGGIETQYF	TGCGCCAGCAGCTTGGCGGCAGGGGGGATAGAGACCCAGTACTTC
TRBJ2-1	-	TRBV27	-	CASSSISYPYYNEQFF	TGTGCCAGCAGTTCCATTAGCTATCCATACTACAATGAGCAGTTCTTC
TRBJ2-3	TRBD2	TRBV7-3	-	CASSSLRTSGWDTQYF	TGTGCCAGCAGCTCACTTAGGACTAGCGGGTGGGATACGCAGTATTTT
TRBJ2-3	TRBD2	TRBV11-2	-	CASSSLASTDTQYF	TGTGCCAGCAGCTCACTAGCGAGCACAGATACGCAGTATTTT
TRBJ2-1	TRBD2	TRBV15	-	CATSRDPSGLAFAEQFF	TGTGCCACCAGCAGAGATCCCTCGGGACTAGCGTTTGCTGAGCAGTTCTTC
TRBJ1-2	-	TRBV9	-	CASSARRGYGYGYTF	TGTGCCAGCAGCGCACGAAGAGGGTATGGCTATGGCTACACCTTC
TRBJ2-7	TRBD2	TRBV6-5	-	CASRSSGGPYEQYF	TGTGCCAGCAGATCTAGCGGGGGGCCCTACGAGCAGTACTTC
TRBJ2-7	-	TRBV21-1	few	CASSFSGRGEEAEQYF	TGTGCCAGCAGCTTTTCAGGGAGGGGGGAAGAGGCCGAGCAGTACTTC
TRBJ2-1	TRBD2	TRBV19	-	CASSIEWALAGVFNEQFF	TGTGCCAGTAGTATAGAGTGGGCACTAGCGGGAGTGTTCAATGAGCAGTTCTTC
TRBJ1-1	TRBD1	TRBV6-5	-	CARATGTQNTEAFF	TGTGCCAGGGCGACAGGGACCCAGAACACTGAAGCTTTCTTT
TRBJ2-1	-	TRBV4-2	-	CASSQDPGREQFF	TGTGCCAGCAGCCAAGACCCCGGGAGAGAGCAGTTCTTC